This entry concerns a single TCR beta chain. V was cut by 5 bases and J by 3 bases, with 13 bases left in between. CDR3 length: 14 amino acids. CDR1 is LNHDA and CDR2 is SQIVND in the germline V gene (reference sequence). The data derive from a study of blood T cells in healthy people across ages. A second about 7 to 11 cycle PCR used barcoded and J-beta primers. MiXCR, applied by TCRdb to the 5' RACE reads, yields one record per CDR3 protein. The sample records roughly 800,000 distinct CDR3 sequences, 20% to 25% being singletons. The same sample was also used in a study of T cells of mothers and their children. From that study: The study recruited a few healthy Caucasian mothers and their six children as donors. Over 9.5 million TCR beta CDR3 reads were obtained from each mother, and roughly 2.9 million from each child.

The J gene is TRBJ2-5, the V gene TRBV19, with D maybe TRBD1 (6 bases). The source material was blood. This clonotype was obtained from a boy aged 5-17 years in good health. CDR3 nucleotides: TGTGCCAGTAGTCGATGGACAGACAAAGAGACCCAGTACTTC. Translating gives CASSRWTDKETQYF.